This T cell receptor beta chain was identified in a study of cytomegalovirus exposure and HLA in healthy donors. Germline values: CDR1 MRHNA, CDR2 SNTAGT. With 6 bases removed from V and 2 bases from J, the gap between germline ends came to 10 bases. The CDR3 totals 14 residues. A multiplex PCR was run with 60 Vbeta primers and 13 Jbeta primers. TCRdb keeps only in-frame clones here, not all; method: immunoSEQ multiplex PCR. The sample lists fewer than 250,000 clones, approximately 70% occurring once. The J gene is TRBJ2-2, the V gene TRBV6-4, with D possibly TRBD2 on 6 matching bases. The clonotype originates from a woman under 40 in good health and CMV-seropositive. Sequenced material: PBMCs. CDR3 DNA sequence: TGTGCCAGCAGGCCCGGGGGAAACACCGGGGAGCTGTTTTTT. Translation: CASRPGGNTGELFF.